The 30 T cell receptor beta chains below were found in one sample sequenced in a study of T cell responses to AZD1222 COVID-19 vaccine. Data came from immunoSEQ multiplex PCR; TCRdb stores just in-frame clones and leaves some out. The repertoire consists of some 170,000 clones, with 90% occurring once and the leading ten covering approximately 4%. The sequenced sample was peripheral blood, obtained 28 days after the second dose of the MenACWY control vaccine. The receptors shown here come from an adult who received the MenACWY meningococcal vaccine as a control.

This chain joins TRBV18 and TRBJ2-7; 8 positions match TRBD2. Trimming cost V 3 bases and J 6 bases; bases outside gene matches: 7. CDR1 KGHSH and CDR2 LQKENI come from the germline V gene. The length of the CDR3 is 14 residues. The DNA of the CDR3 is TGTGCCAGCTCACCCCCGGGACTAGTGGGCGAGCAGTACTTC. This encodes CASSPPGLVGEQYF.

This clone was seen once. The chain has TRBV11-3 and TRBJ2-1; the match to TRBD2 covers 11 bases. Trimming cost V 5 bases and J 10 bases; bases outside gene matches: 13. Germline lookup yields CDR1 SGHNT and CDR2 YENEEA. This CDR3 is built from 16 residues. CDR3 nucleotides: TGTGCCAGCAGCCGAACCGGGACTAGCGGTCTATTAGAGCAGTTCTTC. Protein product: CASSRTGTSGLLEQFF.

This clone was recorded once. The chain couples TRBV19 to TRBJ2-7; 8 nucleotides line up with TRBD2. Germline values: CDR1 LNHDA, CDR2 SQIVND (reference sequence). The CDR3 length is 16 residues. The junction had 15 bases not matched to a gene; V was cut back by 6 bases and J by 5 bases. Here the CDR3 reads CASSLLPGLGSDEQYF. CDR3 DNA sequence: TGTGCCAGTAGCCTATTACCGGGACTAGGGAGCGACGAGCAGTACTTC.

This sequence joins TRBV3-1 (or the pseudogene TRBV3-2) and TRBJ2-3; 7 positions agree with TRBD2. The germline CDR1 and CDR2 sequences are LGHDT and YNNKEL (reference sequence). The CDR3 extends over 15 amino acids. V trimming: 2 bases; J trimming: 5 bases; junction bases outside the gene matches: 7. This chain's CDR3 is CASSQWAGERDTQYF. The CDR3 DNA sequence: TGTGCCAGCAGCCAATGGGCGGGAGAGAGAGATACGCAGTATTTT.

V usage is TRBV20-1 and J usage is TRBJ2-3; D possibly corresponds to TRBD2 (6 bases). The CDR3 spans 11 residues. The V and J ends lost 6 bases and 5 bases respectively, with 9 bases between them. Germline V CDR1 and CDR2: DFQATT, SNEGSKA (reference sequence). The CDR3 spells CSARLVDTQYF. The CDR3 DNA follows: TGCAGTGCGAGACTAGTAGATACGCAGTATTTT.

The chain links TRBV28 to TRBJ2-5; perhaps TRBD1 as D (6 bases). Germline V lookup: CDR1 MDHEN, CDR2 SYDVKM. Trimming took off 5 bases at V and 2 bases at J, with 15 bases between the two ends. CDR3 length equals 15 residues. DNA for the CDR3: TGTGCCAGCAGTCCCCACTCGGGACATCAAGAGACCCAGTACTTC. This translates into CASSPHSGHQETQYF.

The chain employs TRBV5-1 and TRBJ2-5, with D hard to call. The germline V gene has CDR1 SGHRS and CDR2 YFSETQ. There are 14 residues in the CDR3. V lost 3 bases to trimming and J lost 2 bases, with 11 bases between them. The CDR3 sequence: CASSSDGVQETQYF. CDR3 nucleotide sequence: TGCGCCAGCAGCTCGGACGGTGTTCAAGAGACCCAGTACTTC.

The gene calls are TRBV7-9 and TRBJ2-7, with D possibly matching TRBD2 (6 bases). With 1 base removed from V and 0 bases from J, the gap between germline ends came to 22 bases. The CDR3 spans 19 residues. Per the germline V gene, CDR1 is SEHNR and CDR2 is FQNEAQ (reference sequence). CDR3 sequence reads: CASSLGMVGSGGSSYEQYF. CDR3 in DNA: TGTGCCAGCAGCTTAGGGATGGTGGGGTCCGGGGGAAGCTCCTACGAGCAGTACTTC.

This chain uses TRBV7-8 with TRBJ2-2; D not resolved. V gave up 1 base and J gave up 5 bases, with 8 bases separating them. This CDR3 comprises 14 residues. Per germline, CDR1 SGHVS and CDR2 FQNEAQ. CDR3 in amino acids: CASSLVLPTGELFF. The CDR3 DNA is TGTGCCAGCAGCTTAGTCCTCCCTACCGGGGAGCTGTTTTTT.

The chain combines TRBV12-3 or TRBV12-4 with TRBJ1-3; D unclear. The CDR3 runs 11 residues. V was clipped by 4 bases and J by 6 bases, with 4 bases between them. CDR3 loop: CASSWENTIYF. The CDR3 region has the DNA TGTGCCAGCAGTTGGGAAAACACCATATATTTT.

DNA of the CDR3: TGTGCCAGTACGGAGGGGGCAGGAGAGACCCAGTACTTC. This codes for CASTEGAGETQYF. This chain connects TRBV19 to TRBJ2-5; D is perhaps TRBD1 (7 bases). This CDR3 has 13 amino acids. With 7 bases removed from V and 4 bases from J, the gap between germline ends came to 13 bases. The germline CDR1 and CDR2 sequences are LNHDA and SQIVND (reference sequence).

The chain employs TRBV5-1 and TRBJ1-1; TRBD1 might be the D (5 bases). V lost 0 bases, J lost 1 base, and 10 bases lay in between. The CDR3 length is 15 residues. Germline V gene lookup returns CDR1 SGHRS and CDR2 YFSETQ. This CDR3 is CASSLAGGGNTEAFF. CDR3 bases: TGCGCCAGCAGCTTGGCCGGGGGAGGGAACACTGAAGCTTTCTTT. Together with reference TRBV5-1 and TRBJ1-1, the CDR3 gives the full variable domain: KAGVTQTPRYLIKTRGQQVTLSCSPISGHRSVSWYQQTPGQGLQFLFEYFSETQRNKGNFPGRFSGRQFSNSRSEMNVSTLELGDSALYLCASSLAGGGNTEAFFGQGTRLTVV.

The chain recombines TRBV18 with TRBJ2-7; D uncertain. CDR1 is KGHSH and CDR2 is LQKENI in the germline V gene. This CDR3 has 11 residues. Trimming removed 5 bases at V and 2 bases at J, with 4 bases between. Written as DNA, the CDR3 is TGTGCCAGCTCAGAAGCCTACGAGCAGTACTTC. Translated: CASSEAYEQYF.

The V and J genes are TRBV9 and TRBJ1-2; 10 bases line up with TRBD1. CDR3 length: 19 amino acids. Per the germline V gene, CDR1 is SGDLS and CDR2 is YYNGEE. V dropped 2 bases and J dropped 5; count of bases not matched to a gene: 18. CDR3 protein: CASSVHPHRDRGQKYGYTF. As DNA, the CDR3 is TGTGCCAGCAGCGTCCACCCCCACCGGGACAGGGGACAAAAGTATGGCTACACCTTC. The full variable domain, with the rest looked up from reference TRBV9 and TRBJ1-2, is DSGVTQTPKHLITATGQRVTLRCSPRSGDLSVYWYQQSLDQGLQFLIQYYNGEERAKGNILERFSAQQFPDLHSELNLSSLELGDSALYFCASSVHPHRDRGQKYGYTFGSGTRLTVV.

The rearrangement joins TRBV3-1 (or the pseudogene TRBV3-2) to TRBJ2-1; D unclear. The CDR3 runs 14 residues. V lost 0 bases, J lost 8 bases, and 11 bases lay in between. Germline lookup yields CDR1 LGHDT and CDR2 YNNKEL (reference sequence). CDR3 in amino acids: CASSQDGFGDEQFF. Here the CDR3 DNA reads TGTGCCAGCAGCCAAGATGGGTTCGGCGATGAGCAGTTCTTC.

This clone has only a few counts. V and J are TRBV27 and TRBJ1-1; D is perhaps TRBD1 (5 bases). The CDR3 is 13 amino acids. The ends were cut back, 5 bases at V and 0 bases at J, with 7 bases in the middle. In germline, CDR1 is MNHEY, CDR2 SMNVEV (reference sequence). CDR3: CASSRQLNTEAFF. The CDR3 coding sequence is TGTGCCAGCAGTCGACAGTTGAACACTGAAGCTTTCTTT.

This clone is a singleton in its sample. The rearrangement links TRBV19 to TRBJ1-5, with D perhaps TRBD1 (5 bases). This CDR3 is built from 15 residues. Trimming removed 9 bases from V and 0 bases from J, with 15 bases in between. The germline V gene encodes CDR1 LNHDA and CDR2 SQIVND (reference sequence). The CDR3 protein is CASSGQPYSNQPQHF. The DNA of the CDR3 is TGTGCCAGCTCGGGGCAGCCCTATAGCAATCAGCCCCAGCATTTT.

The chain employs TRBV6-2 or TRBV6-3 and TRBJ2-7; a possible D gene is TRBD1 (5 bases). V lost 4 bases to trimming and J lost 2 bases, with 12 bases between them. The CDR3 has 14 residues. Germline V lookup: CDR1 MNHEY, CDR2 SVGEGT. DNA for the CDR3: TGTGCCAGCAGTTGGGGTCAGGGCGCCTACGAGCAGTACTTC. Protein product: CASSWGQGAYEQYF.

V gene TRBV5-1 combines with J gene TRBJ1-4; unclear D gene. Per the germline V gene, CDR1 is SGHRS and CDR2 is YFSETQ. V was shortened by 4 bases and J by 0 bases, with 7 bases between the two germline ends. The length of the CDR3 is 14 residues. The CDR3 nucleotides read TGCGCCAGCAGCGAGAGGGCAACTAATGAAAAACTGTTTTTT. This encodes CASSERATNEKLFF.

V gene TRBV29-1 combines with J gene TRBJ1-2; D is unresolved. The CDR3 has 13 residues. Germline CDR1 is SQVTM and CDR2 is ANQGSEA. V shed 4 bases and J shed 8 bases, with 17 bases lying between them. This CDR3 reads CSVGPDRAGGYTF. The CDR3 DNA reads as TGCAGCGTTGGGCCCGACCGTGCCGGAGGCTACACCTTC. Full variable domain (rest looked up from reference TRBV29-1 and TRBJ1-2): SAVISQKPSRDICQRGTSLTIQCQVDSQVTMMFWYRQQPGQSLTLIATANQGSEATYESGFVIDKFPISRPNLTFSTLTVSNMSPEDSSIYLCSVGPDRAGGYTFGSGTRLTVV.

The rearrangement uses TRBV7-2 and TRBJ1-1; 11 nucleotides align to TRBD1. The length of the CDR3 is 14 residues. V shed 5 bases, J shed 5 bases, and the junction held 4 bases outside the gene matches. Looked up from germline, CDR1 is SGHTA and CDR2 is FQGNSA. The CDR3 DNA follows: TGTGCCAGCAGCAGGGGGACAGGGGGAACTGAAGCTTTCTTT. Translated, it gives CASSRGTGGTEAFF. The full variable domain, rest sourced from reference TRBV7-2 and TRBJ1-1, is GAGVSQSPSNKVTEKGKDVELRCDPISGHTALYWYRQSLGQGLEFLIYFQGNSAPDKSGLPSDRFSAERTGGSVSTLTIQRTQQEDSAVYLCASSRGTGGTEAFFGQGTRLTVV.

The chain couples TRBV9 to TRBJ2-3; no clear D. The V and J ends lost 0 bases and 0 bases respectively, with 11 bases between them. CDR1 SGDLS and CDR2 YYNGEE come from the germline V gene. The CDR3 is 16 amino acids. For the CDR3, the DNA is TGTGCCAGCAGCGTAGAAAGCGCCCCTAGCACAGATACGCAGTATTTT. Translated: CASSVESAPSTDTQYF. Together with reference TRBV9 and TRBJ2-3, the CDR3 gives the full variable domain: DSGVTQTPKHLITATGQRVTLRCSPRSGDLSVYWYQQSLDQGLQFLIQYYNGEERAKGNILERFSAQQFPDLHSELNLSSLELGDSALYFCASSVESAPSTDTQYFGPGTRLTVL.

The chain couples TRBV7-2 to TRBJ2-1, with D perhaps matching TRBD2 (5 bases). With 2 bases removed from V and 7 bases from J, the gap between germline ends came to 15 bases. Germline V gene sequence: CDR1 SGHTA, CDR2 FQGNSA. CDR3 length: 15 amino acids. CDR3 DNA: TGTGCCAGCAGCTTAATAGGTCGCGGGTTAAATGAGCAGTTCTTC. Encoded protein: CASSLIGRGLNEQFF.

The chain uses TRBV7-9 and TRBJ1-4; D uncertain. Looked up from germline, CDR1 is SEHNR and CDR2 is FQNEAQ (reference sequence). The CDR3 extends over 15 amino acids. The V end lost 4 bases, the J end lost 7 bases, and 16 bases lay between the germline ends. CDR3 residues: CASSSEVFRGEKLFF. DNA of the CDR3: TGTGCCAGCAGCTCAGAGGTCTTCCGGGGTGAAAAACTGTTTTTT.

The chain recombines TRBV19 with TRBJ2-7; D gene unclear. Germline V gene data show CDR1 as LNHDA and CDR2 as SQIVND (reference sequence). The CDR3 totals 14 residues. The germline V and J ends were trimmed by 4 bases and 2 bases, with 12 bases remaining between them. CDR3 in amino acids: CASSTLGGPYEQYF. The DNA of the CDR3 is TGTGCCAGTAGTACCCTGGGCGGCCCCTACGAGCAGTACTTC.

The J gene is TRBJ2-1, the V gene TRBV4-3; 12 bases fit TRBD2. V shed 0 bases and J 6 bases; nucleotides not matched to a gene: 12. This CDR3 comprises 19 residues. The V gene's germline CDR1 is LGHNA and CDR2 YSLEER. For the CDR3, the DNA is TGCGCCAGCAGCCAAGATTGGACTAGCGGGATGATAGGTTTCAATGAGCAGTTCTTC. It specifies CASSQDWTSGMIGFNEQFF.

The V and J genes are TRBV11-1 and TRBJ1-2, with D possibly TRBD1 on 5 matching bases. Deletions cut 3 bases from V and 7 bases from J, with 21 bases between. Germline lookup yields CDR1 SGHAT and CDR2 FQDESV (reference sequence). This CDR3 spans 16 amino acids. The CDR3 region is CASSFSGGTASGGYTF. CDR3 DNA sequence: TGTGCCAGCAGCTTCTCGGGGGGGACGGCTTCAGGTGGCTACACCTTC.

The chain is built from TRBV9 and TRBJ1-4, with D perhaps matching TRBD1 (6 bases). This CDR3 has 14 amino acids. V was trimmed by 0 bases and J by 5 bases, leaving 8 bases between them. The germline V gene encodes CDR1 SGDLS and CDR2 YYNGEE. CDR3 sequence reads: CASSVGDMNEKLFF. CDR3 bases: TGTGCCAGCAGCGTAGGGGACATGAATGAAAAACTGTTTTTT.

The V and J genes are TRBV19 and TRBJ1-4; D is unclear. The ends were cut back, 10 bases at V and 0 bases at J, with 9 bases in the middle. Germline CDR1 LNHDA, CDR2 SQIVND (reference sequence). The CDR3 covers 13 residues. CDR3 in DNA: TGTGCCACCAGGATAGCAACTAATGAAAAACTGTTTTTT. Translating gives CATRIATNEKLFF.

The rearrangement joins TRBV6-2 or TRBV6-3 to TRBJ2-1, with TRBD2 identical over 8 bases. The trim removed 4 bases at V and 2 bases at J, leaving 4 bases unmatched. CDR1 is MNHEY, CDR2 SVGEGT, per germline. The CDR3 contains 15 residues. CDR3 sequence reads: CASSLSGRPYNEQFF. The CDR3 coding sequence is TGTGCCAGCAGTTTGAGCGGGAGACCCTACAATGAGCAGTTCTTC.